The clone carrying this T cell receptor (beta chain) was seen only once. V trimming: 1 base; J trimming: 7 bases; junction bases outside the gene matches: 7. Looked up from germline, CDR1 is DFQATT and CDR2 is SNEGSKA (reference sequence). CDR3 size: 13 residues. TCRdb fed the RT-PCR reads into MiXCR, producing one record per CDR3 protein. The sample yields 160,000 or so distinct CDR3 sequences, about 24% seen once. These data come from a study of patients and donors after allogeneic stem cell transplantation. The sample taken for sequencing was blood, either unsorted or a sorted T cell fraction (not recorded which). The sequence derives from a human donor who was either an allogeneic HSCT recipient or a stem cell or donor lymphocyte infusion donor (not recorded which). It is not recorded whose cells these are; they may come from a transplant donor. The rearrangement uses TRBV20-1 and TRBJ2-7; 7 bases are shared with TRBD2. The CDR3 is CSARGPLREEQYF. CDR3 DNA: TGCAGTGCTAGAGGCCCGCTGCGGGAGGAGCAGTACTTC.